This T cell receptor beta chain was captured by sequencing in a study of CD8 T cells in ankylosing spondylitis. The study's findings and limits: Previously reported in reactive arthritis synovial fluid and blood were some of the motif variants. Seven to nine highly homologous variants formed a TCR beta motif that appeared characteristic of ankylosing spondylitis blood.

Only a few counts were recorded for this clonotype. Its antigen is currently unknown. With 1 base removed from V and 3 bases from J, the gap between germline ends came to 12 bases. The CDR3 totals 16 residues. Germline V gene lookup returns CDR1 SGHTA and CDR2 FQGNSA. A single record per CDR3 protein comes from TCRdb applying MiXCR to the 5' RACE reads. Among some 140,000 distinct CDR3 sequences listed, approximately 10% were seen once. The sequencing input was blood, either unsorted or a sorted T cell fraction (not recorded which). The receptor comes from a female donor with ankylosing spondylitis or in good health (not recorded which). The chain has TRBV7-2 and TRBJ1-4; no clear D. CDR3 sequence: CASSLGGTASNEKLFF. The CDR3 DNA reads TGTGCCAGCAGCTTAGGGGGAACGGCTTCTAATGAAAAACTGTTTTTT.